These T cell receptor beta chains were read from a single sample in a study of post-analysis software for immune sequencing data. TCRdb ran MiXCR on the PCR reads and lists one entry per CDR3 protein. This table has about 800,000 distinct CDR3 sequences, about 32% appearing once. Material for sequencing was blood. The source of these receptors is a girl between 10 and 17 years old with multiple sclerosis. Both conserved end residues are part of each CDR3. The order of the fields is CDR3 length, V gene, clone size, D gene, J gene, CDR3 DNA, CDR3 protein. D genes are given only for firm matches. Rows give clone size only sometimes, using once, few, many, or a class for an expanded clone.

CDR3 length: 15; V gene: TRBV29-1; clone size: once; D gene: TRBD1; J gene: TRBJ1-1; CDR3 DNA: TGCAGCGTCGGCCAAAACAGGGGGGGGAACACTGAAGCTTTCTTT; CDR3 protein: CSVGQNRGGNTEAFF
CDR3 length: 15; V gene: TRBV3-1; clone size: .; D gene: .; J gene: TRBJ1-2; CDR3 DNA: TGTGCCAGCAGCCAAGATGTGGAGGCAGAGTATGGCTACACCTTC; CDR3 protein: CASSQDVEAEYGYTF
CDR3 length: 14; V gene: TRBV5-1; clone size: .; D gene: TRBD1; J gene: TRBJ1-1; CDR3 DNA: TGCGCCAGCAGCTTCGAGGACAGGGGCACTGAAGCTTTCTTT; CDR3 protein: CASSFEDRGTEAFF
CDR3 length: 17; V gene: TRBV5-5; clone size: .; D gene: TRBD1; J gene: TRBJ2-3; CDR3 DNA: TGTGCCAGCAGCTTCCGCCGAACCGGGACAGGCACAGATACGCAGTATTTT; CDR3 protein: CASSFRRTGTGTDTQYF
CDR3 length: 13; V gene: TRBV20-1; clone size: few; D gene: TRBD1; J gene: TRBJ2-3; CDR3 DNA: TGCAGTGCTGAAGGGACAGCCACAGATACGCAGTATTTT; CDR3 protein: CSAEGTATDTQYF
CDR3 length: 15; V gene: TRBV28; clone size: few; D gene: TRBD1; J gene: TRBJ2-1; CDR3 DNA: TGTGCCAGCAGTTCCGGGACAGGCTTATCTAATGAGCAGTTCTTC; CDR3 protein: CASSSGTGLSNEQFF
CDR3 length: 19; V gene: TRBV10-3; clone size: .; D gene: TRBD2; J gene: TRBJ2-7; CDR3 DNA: TGTGCCATCAGTGAGACGACACCGGGACTAGCGGCCTACTCCTACGAGCAGTACTTC; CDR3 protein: CAISETTPGLAAYSYEQYF
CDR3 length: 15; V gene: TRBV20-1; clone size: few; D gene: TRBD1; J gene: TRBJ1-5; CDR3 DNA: TGCAGTGCTAAACCGGGACAGGGGGGCAATCAGCCCCAGCATTTT; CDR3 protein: CSAKPGQGGNQPQHF
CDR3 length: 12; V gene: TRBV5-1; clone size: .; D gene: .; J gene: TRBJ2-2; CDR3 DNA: TGCGCCAGCAGCTCGGCCACCGGGGAGCTGTTTTTT; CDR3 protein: CASSSATGELFF
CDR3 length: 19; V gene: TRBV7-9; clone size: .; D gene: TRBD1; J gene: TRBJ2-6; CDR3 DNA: TGTGCCAGCAGCCCGTCTCGGCAGGGACAGCACTCTGGGGCCAACGTCCTGACTTTC; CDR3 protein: CASSPSRQGQHSGANVLTF
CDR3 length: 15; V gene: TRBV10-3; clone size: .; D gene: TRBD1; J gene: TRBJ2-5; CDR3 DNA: TGTGCCATCAGAGACCGGGACAGCGCCCAAGAGACCCAGTACTTC; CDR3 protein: CAIRDRDSAQETQYF
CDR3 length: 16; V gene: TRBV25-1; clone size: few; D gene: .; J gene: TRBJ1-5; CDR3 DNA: TGTGCCAGCAGTGGGGAAGAAGGAATTCGGGGTCAGCCCCAGCATTTT; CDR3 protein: CASSGEEGIRGQPQHF
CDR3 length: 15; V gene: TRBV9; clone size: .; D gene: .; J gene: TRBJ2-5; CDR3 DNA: TGTGCCAGCAGCGTAGACCATGGGTCGGGGGAGACCCAGTACTTC; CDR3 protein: CASSVDHGSGETQYF
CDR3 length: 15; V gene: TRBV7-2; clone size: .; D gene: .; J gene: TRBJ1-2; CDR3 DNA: TGTGCCAGCAGCTTCGACATTACTCCGAACTATGGCTACACCTTC; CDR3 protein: CASSFDITPNYGYTF
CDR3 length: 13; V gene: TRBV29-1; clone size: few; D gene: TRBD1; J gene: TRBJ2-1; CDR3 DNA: TGCAGCGGAAGCAGGGGGACCTACAATGAGCAGTTCTTC; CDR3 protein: CSGSRGTYNEQFF
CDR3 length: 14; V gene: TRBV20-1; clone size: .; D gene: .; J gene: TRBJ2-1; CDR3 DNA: TGCAGTGCTAGTGGTGCAGGGTTCTACAATGAGCAGTTCTTC; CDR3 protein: CSASGAGFYNEQFF
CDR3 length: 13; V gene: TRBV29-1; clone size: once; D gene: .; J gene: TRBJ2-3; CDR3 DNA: TGCAGCGTTCGGGTTATGAGCACAGATACGCAGTATTTT; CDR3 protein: CSVRVMSTDTQYF
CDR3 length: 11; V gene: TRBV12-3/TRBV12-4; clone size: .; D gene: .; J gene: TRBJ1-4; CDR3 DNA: TGTGCCAGCAGGGGAGAGGAAAAACTGTTTTTT; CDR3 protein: CASRGEEKLFF